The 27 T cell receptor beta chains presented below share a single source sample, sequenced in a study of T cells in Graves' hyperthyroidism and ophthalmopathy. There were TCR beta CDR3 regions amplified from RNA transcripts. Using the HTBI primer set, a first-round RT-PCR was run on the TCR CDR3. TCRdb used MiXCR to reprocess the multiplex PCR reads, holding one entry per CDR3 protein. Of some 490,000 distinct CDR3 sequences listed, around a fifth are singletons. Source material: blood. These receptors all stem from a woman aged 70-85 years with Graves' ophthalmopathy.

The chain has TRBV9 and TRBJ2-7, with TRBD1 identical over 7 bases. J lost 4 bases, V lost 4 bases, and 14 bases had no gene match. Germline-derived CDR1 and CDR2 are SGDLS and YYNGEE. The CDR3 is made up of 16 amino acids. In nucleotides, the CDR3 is TGTGCCAGCAGCCCCTGGACAGGAGGAAGTTTTTACGAGCAGTACTTC. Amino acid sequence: CASSPWTGGSFYEQYF.

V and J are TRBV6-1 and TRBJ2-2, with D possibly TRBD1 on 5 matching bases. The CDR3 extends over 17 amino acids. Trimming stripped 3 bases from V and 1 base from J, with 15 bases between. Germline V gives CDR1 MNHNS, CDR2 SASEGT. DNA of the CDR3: TGTGCCAGCAGTGATAGGGGTCTAGGCATGAACACCGGGGAGCTGTTTTTT. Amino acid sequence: CASSDRGLGMNTGELFF.

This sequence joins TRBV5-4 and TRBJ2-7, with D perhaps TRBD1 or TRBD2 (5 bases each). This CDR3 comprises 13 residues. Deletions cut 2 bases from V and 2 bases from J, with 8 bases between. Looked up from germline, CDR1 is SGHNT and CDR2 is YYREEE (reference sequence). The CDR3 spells CASSFEGPYEQYF. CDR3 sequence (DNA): TGTGCCAGCAGCTTCGAGGGGCCCTACGAGCAGTACTTC.

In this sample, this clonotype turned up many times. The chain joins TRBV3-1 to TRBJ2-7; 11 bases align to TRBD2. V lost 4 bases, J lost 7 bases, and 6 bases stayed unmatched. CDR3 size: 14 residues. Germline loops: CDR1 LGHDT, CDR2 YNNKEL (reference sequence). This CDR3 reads CASSPSGRTKEQYF. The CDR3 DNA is TGTGCCAGCAGCCCTAGCGGGAGGACAAAAGAGCAGTACTTC.

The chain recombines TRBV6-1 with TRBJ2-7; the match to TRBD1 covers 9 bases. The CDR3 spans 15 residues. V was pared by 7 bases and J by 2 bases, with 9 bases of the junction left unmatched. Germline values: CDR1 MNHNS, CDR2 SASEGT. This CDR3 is CASTPTGGKAYEQYF. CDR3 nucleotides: TGTGCCAGCACTCCCACAGGGGGCAAAGCCTACGAGCAGTACTTC.

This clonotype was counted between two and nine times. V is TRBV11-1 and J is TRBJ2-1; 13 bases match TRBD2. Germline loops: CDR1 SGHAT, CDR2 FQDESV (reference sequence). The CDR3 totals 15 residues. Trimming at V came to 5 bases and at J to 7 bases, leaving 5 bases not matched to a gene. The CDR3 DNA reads TGTGCCAGCAGCCGACTGACTAGCGGGAGGAATGAGCAGTTCTTC. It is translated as CASSRLTSGRNEQFF.

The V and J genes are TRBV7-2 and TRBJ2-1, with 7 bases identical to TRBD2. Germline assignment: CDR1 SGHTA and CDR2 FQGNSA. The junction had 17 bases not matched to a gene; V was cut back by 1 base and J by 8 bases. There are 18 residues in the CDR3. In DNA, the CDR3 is TGTGCCAGCAGCTTAGGAGCCCGGGCGGGAGTGGGCTTCTATGAGCAGTTCTTC. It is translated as CASSLGARAGVGFYEQFF.

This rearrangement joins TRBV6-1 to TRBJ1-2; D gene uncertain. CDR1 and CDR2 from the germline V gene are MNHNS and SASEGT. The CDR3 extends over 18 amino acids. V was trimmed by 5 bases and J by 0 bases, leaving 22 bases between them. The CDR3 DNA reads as TGTGCCAGCAGTTTGTCGAATCGGATGACGGCTCCTAACTATGGCTACACCTTC. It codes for CASSLSNRMTAPNYGYTF.

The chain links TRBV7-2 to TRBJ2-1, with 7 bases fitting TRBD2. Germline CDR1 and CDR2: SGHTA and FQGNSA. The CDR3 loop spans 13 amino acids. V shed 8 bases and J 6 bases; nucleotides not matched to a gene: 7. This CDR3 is CASRAGVPNEQFF. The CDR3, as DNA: TGTGCCAGCCGGGCGGGAGTGCCCAATGAGCAGTTCTTC. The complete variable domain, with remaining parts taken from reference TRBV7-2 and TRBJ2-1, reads GAGVSQSPSNKVTEKGKDVELRCDPISGHTALYWYRQSLGQGLEFLIYFQGNSAPDKSGLPSDRFSAERTGGSVSTLTIQRTQQEDSAVYLCASRAGVPNEQFFGPGTRLTVL.

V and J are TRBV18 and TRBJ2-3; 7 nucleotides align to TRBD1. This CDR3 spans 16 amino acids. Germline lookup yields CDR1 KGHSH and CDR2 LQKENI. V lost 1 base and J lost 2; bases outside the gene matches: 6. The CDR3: CASSPQGAAYTDTQYF. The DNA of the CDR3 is TGTGCCAGCTCACCACAGGGGGCGGCTTACACAGATACGCAGTATTTT.

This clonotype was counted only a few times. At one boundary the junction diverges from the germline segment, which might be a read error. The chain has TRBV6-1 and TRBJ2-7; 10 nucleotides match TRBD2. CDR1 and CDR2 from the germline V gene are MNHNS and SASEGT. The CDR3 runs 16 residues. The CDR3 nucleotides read TGTGCCAGCAGTCCCCCGGGGACTAGCGCCACGTACGGGCAGTACTTC. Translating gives CASSPPGTSATYGQYF.

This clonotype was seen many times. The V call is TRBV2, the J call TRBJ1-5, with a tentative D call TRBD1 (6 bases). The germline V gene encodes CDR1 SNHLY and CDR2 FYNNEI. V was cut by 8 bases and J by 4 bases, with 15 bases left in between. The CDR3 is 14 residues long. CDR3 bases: TGTGCCAGCTGTCTCGGGACACTTAATCAGCCCCAGCATTTT. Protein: CASCLGTLNQPQHF.

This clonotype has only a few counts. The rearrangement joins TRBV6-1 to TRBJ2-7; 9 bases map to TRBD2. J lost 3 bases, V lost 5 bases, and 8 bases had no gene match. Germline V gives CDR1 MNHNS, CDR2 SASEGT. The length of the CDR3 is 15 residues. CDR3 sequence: CASSTLGTSLYEQYF. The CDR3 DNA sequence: TGTGCCAGCAGTACCCTCGGGACTAGCCTCTACGAGCAGTACTTC.

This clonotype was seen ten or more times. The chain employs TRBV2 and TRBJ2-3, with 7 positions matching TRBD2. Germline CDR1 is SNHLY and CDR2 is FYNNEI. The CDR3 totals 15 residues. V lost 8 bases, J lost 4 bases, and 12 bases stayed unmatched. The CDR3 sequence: CASLGRAIVADTQYF. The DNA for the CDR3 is TGTGCCAGCCTGGGGAGGGCGATAGTCGCAGATACGCAGTATTTT.

CDR3 coding DNA: TGTGCCAGCAGCTCACTTAGCGCTAACTATGGCTACACCTTC. As protein: CASSSLSANYGYTF. This chain links TRBV11-2 with TRBJ1-2; D gene unclear. Trimming shortened V by 4 bases and J by 0 bases, and 9 bases separated the two germline ends. The CDR3 has 14 amino acids. Germline lookup yields CDR1 SGHAT and CDR2 FQNNGV.

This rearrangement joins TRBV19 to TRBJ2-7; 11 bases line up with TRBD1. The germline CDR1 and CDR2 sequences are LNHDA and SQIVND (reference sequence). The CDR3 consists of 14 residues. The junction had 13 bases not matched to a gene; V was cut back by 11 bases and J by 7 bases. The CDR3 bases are TGTGCCTCTACCGCGGACAGGGGGCTTCGAGAGCAGTACTTC. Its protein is CASTADRGLREQYF.

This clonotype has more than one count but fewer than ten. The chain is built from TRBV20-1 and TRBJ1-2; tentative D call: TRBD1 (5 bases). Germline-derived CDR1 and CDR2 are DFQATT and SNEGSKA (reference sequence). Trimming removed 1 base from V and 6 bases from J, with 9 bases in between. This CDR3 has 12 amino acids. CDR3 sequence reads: CSARAGGDGYTF. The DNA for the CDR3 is TGCAGTGCTAGAGCAGGAGGGGATGGCTACACCTTC.

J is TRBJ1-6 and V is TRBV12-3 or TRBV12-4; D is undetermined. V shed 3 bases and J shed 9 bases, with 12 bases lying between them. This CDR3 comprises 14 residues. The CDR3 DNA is TGTGCCAGCAGTTTTGGGCGCCGTGGTTCACCCCTCCACTTT. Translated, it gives CASSFGRRGSPLHF.

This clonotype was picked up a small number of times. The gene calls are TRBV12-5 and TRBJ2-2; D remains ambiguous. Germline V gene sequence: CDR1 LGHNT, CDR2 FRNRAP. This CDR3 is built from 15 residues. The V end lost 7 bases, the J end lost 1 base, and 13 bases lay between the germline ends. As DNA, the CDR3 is TGTGCTAGTGCACCAGGATTTATGAACACCGGGGAGCTGTTTTTT. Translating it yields CASAPGFMNTGELFF. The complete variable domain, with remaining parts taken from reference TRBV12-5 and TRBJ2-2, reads DARVTQTPRHKVTEMGQEVTMRCQPILGHNTVFWYRQTMMQGLELLAYFRNRAPLDDSGMPKDRFSAEMPDATLATLKIQPSEPRDSAVYFCASAPGFMNTGELFFGEGSRLTVL.

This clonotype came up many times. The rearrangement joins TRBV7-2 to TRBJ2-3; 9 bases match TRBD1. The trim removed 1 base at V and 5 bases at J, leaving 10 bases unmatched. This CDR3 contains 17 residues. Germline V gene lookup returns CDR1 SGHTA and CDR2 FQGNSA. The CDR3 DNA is TGTGCCAGCAGCTTAGGGTTAGGGACAGGGATTGGAGATACGCAGTATTTT. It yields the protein CASSLGLGTGIGDTQYF.

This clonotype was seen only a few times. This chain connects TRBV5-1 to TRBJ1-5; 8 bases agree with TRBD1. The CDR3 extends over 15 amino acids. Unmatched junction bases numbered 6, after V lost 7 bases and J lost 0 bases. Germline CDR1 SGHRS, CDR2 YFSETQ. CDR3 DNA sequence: TGCGCCAGCGCCGAGACAGGGGATAGCAATCAGCCCCAGCATTTT. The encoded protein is CASAETGDSNQPQHF.

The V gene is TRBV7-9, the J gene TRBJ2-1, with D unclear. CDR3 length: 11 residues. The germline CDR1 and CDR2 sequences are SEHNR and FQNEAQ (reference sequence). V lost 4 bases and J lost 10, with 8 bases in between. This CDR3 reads CASSSITEQFF. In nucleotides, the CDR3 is TGTGCCAGCAGCTCGATTACGGAGCAGTTCTTC.

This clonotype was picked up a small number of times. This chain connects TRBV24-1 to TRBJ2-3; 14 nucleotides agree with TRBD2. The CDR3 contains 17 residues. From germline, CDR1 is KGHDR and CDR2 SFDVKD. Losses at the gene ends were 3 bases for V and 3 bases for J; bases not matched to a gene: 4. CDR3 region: CATSDARLAGGTDTQYF. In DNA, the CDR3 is TGTGCCACCAGTGATGCAAGACTAGCGGGAGGGACAGATACGCAGTATTTT.

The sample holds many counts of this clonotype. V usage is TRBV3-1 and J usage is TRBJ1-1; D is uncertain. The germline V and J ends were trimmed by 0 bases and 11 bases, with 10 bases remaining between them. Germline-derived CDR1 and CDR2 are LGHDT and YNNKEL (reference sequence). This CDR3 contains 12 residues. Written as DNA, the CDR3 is TGTGCCAGCAGCCAAGAGGAGGGATCGGCTTTCTTT. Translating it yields CASSQEEGSAFF.

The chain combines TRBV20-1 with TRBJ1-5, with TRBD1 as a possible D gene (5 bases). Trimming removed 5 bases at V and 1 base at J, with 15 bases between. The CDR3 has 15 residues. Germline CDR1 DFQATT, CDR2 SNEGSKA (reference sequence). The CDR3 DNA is TGCAGTGCTCCGGCGAGAGGGGCCAGCAATCAGCCCCAGCATTTT. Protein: CSAPARGASNQPQHF.

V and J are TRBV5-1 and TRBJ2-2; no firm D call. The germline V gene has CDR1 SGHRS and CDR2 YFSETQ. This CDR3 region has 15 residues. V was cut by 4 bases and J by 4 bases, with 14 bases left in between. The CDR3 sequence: CASSTAPPGTGELFF. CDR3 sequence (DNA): TGCGCCAGCAGCACTGCTCCACCGGGCACCGGGGAGCTGTTTTTT.

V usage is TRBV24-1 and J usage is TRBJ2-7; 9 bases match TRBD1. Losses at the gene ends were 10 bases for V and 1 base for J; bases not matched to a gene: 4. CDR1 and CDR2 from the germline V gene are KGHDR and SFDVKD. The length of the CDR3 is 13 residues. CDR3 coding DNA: TGTGCCACGGGGACAGGGAAGTCCTACGAGCAGTACTTC. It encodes CATGTGKSYEQYF.